The source of this TCR beta chain is a study of technical replicates of blood from a handful of donors. This CDR3 comprises 14 residues. V trimming: 4 bases; J trimming: 4 bases; junction bases outside the gene matches: 7. Germline V gene sequence: CDR1 SGHTS, CDR2 YDEGEE. This clone has a single count. Profiling relied on immunoSEQ multiplex PCR, and the TCRdb table lists in-frame clones only, not all of them. The sample records 100,000 or so clones, approximately 96% being singletons. The material sequenced was T cells isolated from PBMCs. The receptor was derived from a human donor in good health. The chain joins TRBV5-8 to TRBJ1-2; 7 positions agree with TRBD1. The CDR3: CASSPGTAFYGYTF. The CDR3 nucleotides are TGTGCCAGCAGCCCAGGGACAGCCTTCTATGGCTACACCTTC.